This T cell receptor beta chain was documented in a study of cytomegalovirus exposure and HLA in healthy donors. For the study at large: Early released data comprised about 90 million unique TCRs from HLA-typed donors.

Study-level results: TRBV6-2, TRBV6-3 and some other V segments were unresolvable in 87-base-pair reads. CMV serostatus was the sole immune exposure information available.

As regards this clone: Its antigen is currently unknown.

In the PCR, 60 Vbeta and 13 Jbeta primers were used. Clones were read by immunoSEQ multiplex PCR, and TCRdb kept only the in-frame ones, dropping some. In the table there are just over 150,000 clones, roughly 80% of which are singletons. The germline V gene encodes CDR1 LGHNA and CDR2 YNFKEQ. V shed 5 bases and J 5 bases; nucleotides not matched to a gene: 8. This CDR3 comprises 14 residues. Sequenced input: PBMCs. The genes are TRBV4-2 and TRBJ2-5, with 7 bases that match TRBD2. The sequence came from a female donor in good health and CMV-seronegative. Written as DNA, the CDR3 is TGTGCCAGCAGCTTGGGACTATTGAGGGAGACCCAGTACTTC. It yields the protein CASSLGLLRETQYF.